These T cell receptor beta chains were read from a single sample in a study of immune reconstitution after stem cell transplant in scleroderma. TCRdb reprocessed the RT-PCR reads with MiXCR, giving one entry per CDR3 protein. The sample contains over 2,000 distinct CDR3 sequences, approximately 7.4% of which appear only once. This sample was obtained before or after autologous hematopoietic stem cell transplantation (not recorded which). The source is a male donor with systemic sclerosis. Both conserved end residues are part of each CDR3. The order of the fields is D gene, J gene, clone size, V gene, CDR3 DNA, CDR3 protein. A D gene is named only where the DNA matches it firmly. Part of the rows lack a size; the others show once, few, many or a class for expanded clones.

D: NA
J: TRBJ2-2
size: medium-sized
V: TRBV10-3
DNA: TGTGCCATCAGTGAGGAGCAAAGCGGGGAGCTGTTTTTT
CDR3: CAISEEQSGELFF

D: TRBD1
J: TRBJ2-3
size: medium-sized
V: TRBV12-3/TRBV12-4
DNA: TGTGCCAGCAGTTTTGACCTACAGGGGGGCACAGATACGCAGTATTTT
CDR3: CASSFDLQGGTDTQYF

D: NA
J: TRBJ2-1
size: medium-sized
V: TRBV3-1
DNA: TGTGCCAGCAGCCAAGCAGGGAGCGAGCAGTTCTTC
CDR3: CASSQAGSEQFF

D: TRBD1
J: TRBJ2-7
size: medium-sized
V: TRBV10-3
DNA: TGTGCCATCAGTAGAGTTGGGAACAGGGGCCACGAGCAGTACTTC
CDR3: CAISRVGNRGHEQYF

D: TRBD2
J: TRBJ2-1
size: large
V: TRBV20-1
DNA: TGCAGTGCCAGGGCTTGGCGGGGGTACAATGAGCAGTTCTTC
CDR3: CSARAWRGYNEQFF

D: NA
J: TRBJ2-3
size: medium-sized
V: TRBV11-2
DNA: TGTGCTACGACACCCGGGCCCCCAGATACGCAGTATTTT
CDR3: CATTPGPPDTQYF

D: TRBD2
J: TRBJ2-3
size: medium-sized
V: TRBV7-9
DNA: TGTGCCAGCAGCTTACCTAGCGGGTATAGCACAGATACGCAGTATTTT
CDR3: CASSLPSGYSTDTQYF

D: TRBD2
J: TRBJ2-3
size: medium-sized
V: TRBV20-1
DNA: TGCAGTGCTAGTTTTCCTAGCGGGGAGGCAGATACGCAGTATTTT
CDR3: CSASFPSGEADTQYF

D: NA
J: TRBJ2-3
size: medium-sized
V: TRBV7-2
DNA: TGTGCCAGCAGCTTAAGGGCTAACACAGATACGCAGTATTTT
CDR3: CASSLRANTDTQYF

D: TRBD2
J: TRBJ2-7
size: medium-sized
V: TRBV12-3/TRBV12-4
DNA: TGTGCCAGCAGTGGTACTAGCGGGCGCTCCTACGAGCAGTACTTC
CDR3: CASSGTSGRSYEQYF

D: NA
J: TRBJ2-3
size: medium-sized
V: TRBV20-1
DNA: TGCAGTGCTAGAGTTTCGGGGGATACGCAGTATTTT
CDR3: CSARVSGDTQYF

D: TRBD1
J: TRBJ1-5
size: medium-sized
V: TRBV5-1
DNA: TGCGCCAGCAGTCGGGACAGCTCTTCGGGGCCCCAGCATTTT
CDR3: CASSRDSSSGPQHF

D: TRBD2
J: TRBJ2-3
size: medium-sized
V: TRBV2
DNA: TGTGCCAGCAGGCCGACTAGCGGGGTGACAGATACGCAGTATTTT
CDR3: CASRPTSGVTDTQYF

D: NA
J: TRBJ2-5
size: medium-sized
V: TRBV15
DNA: TGTGCCACCAGTAATCAGGTCCTGGAGACCCAGTACTTC
CDR3: CATSNQVLETQYF

D: NA
J: TRBJ1-1
size: medium-sized
V: TRBV20-1
DNA: TGCAGTGCTAGTGGAGGGGTATCGGCTTTCTTT
CDR3: CSASGGVSAFF

D: NA
J: TRBJ1-2
size: large
V: TRBV6-5
DNA: TGTGCCAGCAGTTACTCAGGCCGGGCCCCTGGTGTTGATGGCTACACCTTC
CDR3: CASSYSGRAPGVDGYTF

D: NA
J: TRBJ2-7
size: medium-sized
V: TRBV20-1
DNA: TGCAGTGCCGAGGGGCCCGGGGGCGAGCAGTACTTC
CDR3: CSAEGPGGEQYF

D: NA
J: TRBJ1-2
size: NA
V: TRBV7-9
DNA: TGTGCCAGCCCGGGAGGACCAGTACATGGCTACACCTTC
CDR3: CASPGGPVHGYTF

D: NA
J: TRBJ2-5
size: medium-sized
V: TRBV20-1
DNA: TGCAGTGCTAACGGGGGCTGGGAGACCCAGTACTTC
CDR3: CSANGGWETQYF

D: NA
J: TRBJ2-3
size: medium-sized
V: TRBV19
DNA: TGTGCCAGTAAGGACCGCTCAACTAGCACAGATACGCAGTATTTT
CDR3: CASKDRSTSTDTQYF

D: NA
J: TRBJ1-1
size: medium-sized
V: TRBV20-1
DNA: TGCAGTGCTGAGGGGGAAGGCACTGAAGCTTTCTTT
CDR3: CSAEGEGTEAFF

D: TRBD1
J: TRBJ2-2
size: large
V: TRBV2
DNA: TGTGCCAGCAGGACAGGGGCGAACACCGGGGAGCTGTTTTTT
CDR3: CASRTGANTGELFF

D: TRBD1
J: TRBJ2-7
size: medium-sized
V: TRBV6-1
DNA: TGTGCCAGCATCCGGGACAGGTACCCCGGGGGAACCTACGAGCAGTACTTC
CDR3: CASIRDRYPGGTYEQYF

D: TRBD1
J: TRBJ1-5
size: medium-sized
V: TRBV7-9
DNA: TGTGCCAGCAGCACCGGGACAGGGAAACAGCCCCAGCATTTT
CDR3: CASSTGTGKQPQHF

D: NA
J: TRBJ2-1
size: medium-sized
V: TRBV7-2
DNA: TGTGCCAGCAGCCGTCAAACGGGGGAGCAGTTCTTC
CDR3: CASSRQTGEQFF

D: NA
J: TRBJ2-4
size: few
V: TRBV29-1
DNA: TGCAGCGGTGGGGTTCGGGGAGCGAACATTCAGTACTTC
CDR3: CSGGVRGANIQYF

D: NA
J: TRBJ2-7
size: medium-sized
V: TRBV29-1
DNA: TGCAGCGTTGGGACGGATGTGGAGTACTTC
CDR3: CSVGTDVEYF